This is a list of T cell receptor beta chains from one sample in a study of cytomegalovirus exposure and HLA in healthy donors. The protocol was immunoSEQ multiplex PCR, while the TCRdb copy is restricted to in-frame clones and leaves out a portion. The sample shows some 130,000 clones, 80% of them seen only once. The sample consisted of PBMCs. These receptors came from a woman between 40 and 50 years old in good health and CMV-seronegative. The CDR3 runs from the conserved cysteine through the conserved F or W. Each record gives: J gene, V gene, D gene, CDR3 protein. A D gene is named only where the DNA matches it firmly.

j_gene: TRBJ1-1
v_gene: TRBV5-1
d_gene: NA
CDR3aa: CASSLGQSAFTEAFF

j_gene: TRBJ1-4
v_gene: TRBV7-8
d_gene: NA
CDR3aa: CASSPRDRTTNEKLFF

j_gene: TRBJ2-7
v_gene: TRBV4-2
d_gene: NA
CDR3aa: CASSQGAGTYEQYF

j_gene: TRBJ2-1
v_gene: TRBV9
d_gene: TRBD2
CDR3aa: CASSVRASGGYNEQFF

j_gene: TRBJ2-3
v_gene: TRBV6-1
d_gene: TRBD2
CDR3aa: CASSEESGGADTQYF

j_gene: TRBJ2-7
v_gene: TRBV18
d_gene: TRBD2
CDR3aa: CASSPGSGVYEQYF

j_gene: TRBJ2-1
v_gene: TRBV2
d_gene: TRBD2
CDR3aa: CASGPGTSGSDNEQFF

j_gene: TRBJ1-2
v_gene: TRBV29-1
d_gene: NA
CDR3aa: CSVPGPGGGYTF

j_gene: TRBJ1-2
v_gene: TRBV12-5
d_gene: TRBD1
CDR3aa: CASALGGTGDPYGYTF

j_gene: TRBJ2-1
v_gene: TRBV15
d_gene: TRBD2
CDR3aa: CATRGLACEQFF

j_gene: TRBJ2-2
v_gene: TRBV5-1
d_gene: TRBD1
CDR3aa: CASSWTGGTGELFF

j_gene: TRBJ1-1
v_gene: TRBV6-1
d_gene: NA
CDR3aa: CASSERGGLNTEAFF

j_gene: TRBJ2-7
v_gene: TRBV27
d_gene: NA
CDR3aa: CASSSSIAEIRYEQYF

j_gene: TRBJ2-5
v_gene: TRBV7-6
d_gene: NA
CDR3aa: CASSLPGGGQETQYF

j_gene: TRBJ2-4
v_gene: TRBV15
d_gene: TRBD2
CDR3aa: CATSTRGGGKNIQYF